These T cell receptor beta chains were read from a single sample in a study of neurological immune-mediated disorders. TCRdb reanalysed the 5' RACE reads using MiXCR and keeps one entry per CDR3 protein. The table includes 55,000 to 75,000 distinct CDR3 sequences, over 5% detected once. Material: PBMCs. Receptors were obtained from a human donor with multiple sclerosis. The donor label of this sample is uncertain. Each CDR3 is given with its conserved first and last residue. A D gene is named only where the DNA matches it firmly. The size field reads once, few or many counts, or a class when the clone is expanded.

d_call,cdr3_length,clone_size,j_call,v_call,cdr3_aa,cdr3_nt
NA,13,many,TRBJ1-5,TRBV29-1,CSVRVQDDQPQHF,TGCAGCGTCCGGGTCCAAGACGATCAGCCCCAGCATTTT
NA,15,many,TRBJ2-3,TRBV5-1,CASSLSQLGRTQGYF,TGCGCCAGCAGCTTGTCCCAGCTGGGGCGGACCCAGGGATATTTT
TRBD1,15,many,TRBJ2-7,TRBV7-9,CASSRQGQRGDEQYF,TGTGCCAGCAGCAGACAGGGACAGAGAGGGGACGAGCAGTACTTC
NA,15,many,TRBJ2-2,TRBV5-1,CASSLGFAGPGELFF,TGCGCCAGCAGCTTGGGATTTGCAGGACCCGGGGAGCTGTTTTTT
NA,11,many,TRBJ1-2,TRBV28,CASSTNGGYTF,TGTGCCAGCAGTACAAACGGGGGCTACACCTTC
NA,13,many,TRBJ2-3,TRBV20-1,CSASGGQEDTQYF,TGCAGTGCTTCAGGAGGGCAAGAAGATACGCAGTATTTT
NA,18,many,TRBJ2-1,TRBV15,CATSRVGRGSSAYNEQFF,TGTGCCACCAGCAGAGTTGGTAGGGGCTCCAGTGCATACAATGAGCAGTTCTTC
TRBD1,15,many,TRBJ2-7,TRBV5-1,CASSLSGTGVGEQYF,TGCGCCAGCAGCTTGTCCGGGACAGGGGTCGGAGAGCAGTACTTC
NA,14,many,TRBJ1-1,TRBV18,CASSPNQGNTEAFF,TGTGCCAGCTCACCAAACCAGGGGAACACTGAAGCTTTCTTT
TRBD2,16,many,TRBJ2-2,TRBV5-5,CASSLAGGANTGELFF,TGTGCCAGCAGCTTGGCCGGGGGGGCAAACACCGGGGAGCTGTTTTTT